This T cell receptor beta chain comes out of a study of blood T cell repertoires in COVID-19. Study as a whole: Some COVID-19 samples were acute and others convalescent; all came from the United States, Italy and Spain. PBMCs, B-cell-depleted T cells, or T cells were the source of the cDNA or gDNA that made up the material.

CDR3 length: 15 amino acids. Looked up from germline, CDR1 is SEHNR and CDR2 is FQNEAQ (reference sequence). With 5 bases clipped from V and 3 bases from J, the junction kept 9 bases outside the gene matches. Authors' analysis steps: Reference gene primers were amplified, and this amplification served to estimate nucleated cell counts. Using immunoSEQ multiplex PCR, the repertoire was profiled, and TCRdb retains in-frame clones only, with some absent. V and J calls and clone size are as listed in that table; D and trimming were resolved from the DNA. The sample lists some 500,000 clones; approximately 91% were seen once. It was during active infection that Seattle patients were enrolled and then longitudinally followed.

The receptor comes from a woman in her fifties or sixties with COVID-19, enrolled during active disease. The chain carries TRBV7-9 and TRBJ2-7, with 8 nucleotides matching TRBD1. Input material: peripheral blood. The CDR3 sequence: CASSPSGTGFYEQYF. The CDR3 nucleotides read TGTGCCAGCAGCCCAAGTGGGACAGGCTTCTACGAGCAGTACTTC.